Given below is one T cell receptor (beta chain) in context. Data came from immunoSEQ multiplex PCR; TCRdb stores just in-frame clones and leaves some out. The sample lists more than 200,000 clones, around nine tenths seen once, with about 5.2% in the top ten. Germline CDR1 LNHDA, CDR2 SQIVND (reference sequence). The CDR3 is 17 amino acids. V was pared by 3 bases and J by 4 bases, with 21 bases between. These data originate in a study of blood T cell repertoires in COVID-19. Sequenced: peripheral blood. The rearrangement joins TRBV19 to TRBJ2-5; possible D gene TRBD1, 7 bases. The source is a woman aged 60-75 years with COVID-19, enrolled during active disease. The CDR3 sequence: CASSMRAGGRRRETQYF. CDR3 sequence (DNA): TGTGCCAGTAGTATGAGGGCAGGGGGGAGGCGGAGAGAGACCCAGTACTTC.